These 30 T cell receptor beta chains share one sample of origin, sequenced in a study of CD8 T cells in ankylosing spondylitis. TCRdb re-derived calls from the 5' RACE reads in MiXCR, one entry per CDR3 protein. The sample shows more than 150,000 distinct CDR3 sequences, around 13% of them seen only once. Sequenced: blood, either unsorted or a sorted T cell fraction (not recorded which). The receptors come from a male donor with ankylosing spondylitis or in good health (not recorded which).

This clonotype was observed many times. The genes are TRBV12-5 and TRBJ1-1; 8 bases agree with TRBD1. V lost 3 bases, J lost 11 bases, and 5 bases stayed unmatched. The CDR3 sequence is 12 residues long. The germline CDR1 and CDR2 sequences are LGHNT and FRNRAP. The DNA for the CDR3 is TGTGCTAGTGGTTTCCAGGGGGCGCGGGCTTTCTTT. Translation gives CASGFQGARAFF.

This clonotype was detected ten times or more. The rearrangement uses TRBV12-3 or TRBV12-4 and TRBJ2-1; TRBD1 or TRBD2 may be the D gene (5 bases each). This CDR3 is built from 14 residues. The germline V and J ends were trimmed by 3 bases and 6 bases, with 12 bases remaining between them. The CDR3 DNA follows: TGTGCCAGCAGTTTTCGCCATGGGGGCAATGAGCAGTTCTTC. Its translation is CASSFRHGGNEQFF.

This clonotype was found a few times. The rearrangement links TRBV5-1 to TRBJ2-3; D is unclear. The V end was cut by 6 bases, the J end by 0 bases, with 11 bases between. Germline CDR1 SGHRS, CDR2 YFSETQ. This CDR3 has 14 residues. The CDR3 DNA reads as TGCGCCAGCACTTCCGACTGGAGCACAGATACGCAGTATTTT. Its translation is CASTSDWSTDTQYF.

The rearrangement links TRBV5-1 to TRBJ1-1, with a possible D match to TRBD1 (6 bases). The V gene's germline CDR1 is SGHRS and CDR2 YFSETQ. The V end was cut by 1 base, the J end by 7 bases, with 8 bases between. This CDR3 comprises 12 residues. CDR3 nucleotide sequence: TGCGCCAGCAGCTTGAGGGGGGATGAAGCTTTCTTT. Translated: CASSLRGDEAFF. The full variable domain, in which reference TRBV5-1 and TRBJ1-1 provide the parts outside the CDR3, is KAGVTQTPRYLIKTRGQQVTLSCSPISGHRSVSWYQQTPGQGLQFLFEYFSETQRNKGNFPGRFSGRQFSNSRSEMNVSTLELGDSALYLCASSLRGDEAFFGQGTRLTVV.

The rearrangement uses TRBV5-5 and TRBJ1-1, with 8 bases identical to TRBD1. The CDR3 loop spans 17 amino acids. With V trimmed by 1 base and J by 0 bases, 8 bases remained unmatched. Germline V gene lookup returns CDR1 SGHKS and CDR2 YYEKEE (reference sequence). CDR3 sequence: CASSLSAGDRMNTEAFF. CDR3 DNA sequence: TGTGCCAGCAGCTTGTCGGCAGGGGACAGGATGAACACTGAAGCTTTCTTT.

Here the CDR3 DNA reads TGTGCCTGGAGTGTTATCGAGGGGTCCGGCCTGACTTTC. It encodes CAWSVIEGSGLTF. The V call is TRBV30, the J call TRBJ2-6; D might be TRBD1 or TRBD2, each matching 5 bases. V was pared by 0 bases and J by 15 bases, with 15 bases between. The CDR3 has 13 amino acids. Germline V gene lookup returns CDR1 GTSNPN and CDR2 SVGIG (reference sequence).

This clonotype has a count of ten or more. This chain connects TRBV12-3 or TRBV12-4 to TRBJ1-2, with TRBD1 matching over 8 bases. The CDR3 runs 14 residues. V lost 0 bases and J lost 4; bases outside the gene matches: 1. CDR3 sequence: CASSLADRGYGYTF. In nucleotides, the CDR3 is TGTGCCAGCAGTTTAGCAGACAGGGGCTATGGCTACACCTTC.

The chain combines TRBV6-5 with TRBJ2-3, with TRBD2 matching 9 bases. Germline CDR1 MNHEY, CDR2 SVGAGI. J lost 5 bases, V lost 0 bases, and 6 bases had no gene match. The CDR3 length is 16 residues. The CDR3 is CASSYSASGGKDTQYF. As DNA, the CDR3 is TGTGCCAGCAGTTACTCCGCCAGCGGGGGGAAAGATACGCAGTATTTT.

At least ten counts were recorded for this clonotype. The CDR3 bases are TGTGCCAGCAGCTTCACAGGGATTTCCTACGAGCAGTACTTC. This translates into CASSFTGISYEQYF. The V gene is TRBV11-2, the J gene TRBJ2-7, with a weak D call TRBD1 (6 bases). Germline CDR1 SGHAT, CDR2 FQNNGV. The ends were cut back, 3 bases at V and 1 base at J, with 10 bases in the middle. The CDR3 contains 14 residues.

This clonotype showed up just a few times. The V and J genes are TRBV2 and TRBJ1-4, with D perhaps TRBD1 (5 bases). The CDR3 extends over 14 amino acids. Germline CDR1 reads SNHLY; CDR2 reads FYNNEI. The germline V and J ends were trimmed by 4 bases and 7 bases, with 13 bases remaining between them. CDR3 region: CASSGGEGIEKLFF. The CDR3 coding sequence is TGTGCCAGCAGTGGAGGGGAGGGTATTGAAAAACTGTTTTTT. Looking up the rest from reference TRBV2 and TRBJ1-4 gives the full variable domain: EPEVTQTPSHQVTQMGQEVILRCVPISNHLYFYWYRQILGQKVEFLVSFYNNEISEKSEIFDDQFSVERPDGSNFTLKIRSTKLEDSAMYFCASSGGEGIEKLFFGSGTQLSVL.

CDR3 in amino acids: CASSPGVGNTIYF. The CDR3 DNA sequence: TGTGCCAGCAGTCCTGGGGTTGGAAACACCATATATTTT. J is TRBJ1-3 and V is TRBV27; D gene uncertain. Trimming stripped 5 bases from V and 3 bases from J, with 8 bases between. The germline gives CDR1 MNHEY, CDR2 SMNVEV (reference sequence). The CDR3 loop spans 13 amino acids.

J is TRBJ2-3 and V is TRBV11-1, with 14 bases lining up with TRBD2. The V gene end was trimmed by 3 bases and the J gene end by 5 bases; junction bases not matched to a gene: 10. Germline lookup yields CDR1 SGHAT and CDR2 FQDESV (reference sequence). The CDR3 has 18 residues. The CDR3 coding sequence is TGTGCCAGCAGCTTCCCCCGACTAGCGGGGGGGAAGGGAGATACGCAGTATTTT. Its protein is CASSFPRLAGGKGDTQYF.

The sample holds a few counts of this clonotype. V gene TRBV6-1 combines with J gene TRBJ2-2; tentative D call: TRBD2 (6 bases). Germline lookup yields CDR1 MNHNS and CDR2 SASEGT. The CDR3 is made up of 18 amino acids. Trimming stripped 5 bases from V and 0 bases from J, with 19 bases between. The CDR3 here is CASSPTSRERSNTGELFF. As DNA, the CDR3 is TGTGCCAGCAGTCCGACTTCCCGGGAGCGATCGAACACCGGGGAGCTGTTTTTT.

This clonotype was recorded a few times. J is TRBJ1-1 and V is TRBV5-1, with 7 bases fitting TRBD1. The CDR3 covers 14 residues. V shed 3 bases and J 2 bases; nucleotides not matched to a gene: 4. The germline V gene encodes CDR1 SGHRS and CDR2 YFSETQ. CDR3 nucleotides: TGCGCCAGCAGCTACGACAGGGTTAACACTGAAGCTTTCTTT. Translated, it gives CASSYDRVNTEAFF.

This clonotype was seen a few times. This sequence joins TRBV7-9 and TRBJ2-1; maybe TRBD2 (6 bases). Germline lookup yields CDR1 SEHNR and CDR2 FQNEAQ (reference sequence). The CDR3 is 16 amino acids. V lost 4 bases to trimming and J lost 4 bases, with 17 bases between them. The CDR3 here is CASSSSRENPYNEQFF. DNA for the CDR3: TGTGCCAGCAGCTCTTCACGGGAGAACCCATACAATGAGCAGTTCTTC.

The chain combines TRBV7-9 with TRBJ2-2; D not resolved. V was pared by 9 bases and J by 0 bases, with 8 bases between. Looked up from germline, CDR1 is SEHNR and CDR2 is FQNEAQ (reference sequence). The CDR3 is 13 amino acids. CDR3 protein: CARWTANTGELFF. CDR3 bases: TGTGCCAGATGGACGGCGAACACCGGGGAGCTGTTTTTT.

V gene TRBV6-5 combines with J gene TRBJ2-3; D gene uncertain. CDR1 is MNHEY, CDR2 SVGAGI, per germline. The CDR3 length is 14 residues. The V end was cut by 3 bases, the J end by 2 bases, with 9 bases between. In DNA form, the CDR3 reads TGTGCCAGCAGTTATGGCGGAAACACAGATACGCAGTATTTT. It specifies CASSYGGNTDTQYF.

This clonotype came up a few times. The rearrangement joins TRBV6-1 to TRBJ2-2; D remains unclear. With 4 bases removed from V and 4 bases from J, the gap between germline ends came to 4 bases. This CDR3 contains 12 residues. Germline assignment: CDR1 MNHNS and CDR2 SASEGT. DNA of the CDR3: TGTGCCAGCAGTGTCTTCACCGGGGAGCTGTTTTTT. Translation gives CASSVFTGELFF.

The chain links TRBV27 to TRBJ2-1; 7 nucleotides agree with TRBD1. The CDR3 loop spans 15 amino acids. Unmatched junction bases numbered 6, after V lost 5 bases and J lost 2 bases. From germline, CDR1 is MNHEY and CDR2 SMNVEV (reference sequence). CDR3 in DNA: TGTGCCAGCAGTCCCGGGACAGAGACCTACAATGAGCAGTTCTTC. Translating it yields CASSPGTETYNEQFF.

The rearrangement uses TRBV7-8 and TRBJ1-5; D possibly corresponds to TRBD1 (5 bases). The CDR3 consists of 16 residues. Germline-derived CDR1 and CDR2 are SGHVS and FQNEAQ. V lost 6 bases, J lost 2 bases, and 17 bases lay in between. In DNA, the CDR3 is TGTGCCAGCAGTCCCCTACTGGGGGTAGGCAATCAGCCCCAGCATTTT. Translation gives CASSPLLGVGNQPQHF.

This chain uses TRBV7-8 with TRBJ2-1; 7 nucleotides match TRBD1. This CDR3 region has 15 residues. J was trimmed by 6 bases and V by 5 bases; bases with no gene match: 10. Looked up from germline, CDR1 is SGHVS and CDR2 is FQNEAQ. In DNA, the CDR3 is TGTGCCAGCAGCCTACCTGACAGGGCCCTCAATGAGCAGTTCTTC. Protein: CASSLPDRALNEQFF. The entire variable domain, with the rest obtained from reference TRBV7-8 and TRBJ2-1, is as follows: GAGVSQSPRYKVAKRGQDVALRCDPISGHVSLFWYQQALGQGPEFLTYFQNEAQLDKSGLPSDRFFAERPEGSVSTLKIQRTQQEDSAVYLCASSLPDRALNEQFFGPGTRLTVL.

This clonotype was seen only a few times. The V call is TRBV7-6, the J call TRBJ2-1; 8 bases are a match to TRBD2. CDR1 is SGHVS and CDR2 is FNYEAQ in the germline V gene. V was clipped by 2 bases and J by 6 bases; unmatched bases: 12. This CDR3 spans 17 amino acids. CDR3 in amino acids: CASSLFGGRPLVNEQFF. DNA for the CDR3: TGTGCCAGCAGCTTATTTGGCGGGAGGCCGTTAGTCAATGAGCAGTTCTTC.

V gene TRBV6-4 combines with J gene TRBJ2-1, with a tentative D call TRBD2 (5 bases). V gave up 8 bases and J gave up 9 bases, with 8 bases separating them. There are 10 residues in the CDR3. CDR1 is MRHNA and CDR2 is SNTAGT in the germline V gene. CDR3 loop: CASGGFEQFF. DNA of the CDR3: TGTGCCAGCGGAGGCTTTGAGCAGTTCTTC.

This clonotype has more than one count but fewer than ten. The chain joins TRBV15 to TRBJ2-1, with 10 bases identical to TRBD2. This CDR3 spans 23 amino acids. In germline, CDR1 is LNHNV, CDR2 YYDKDF (reference sequence). The V and J ends lost 5 bases and 0 bases, in that order; junction bases with no gene match: 25. The CDR3 DNA reads as TGTGCCACCAGCGGATTATCTAGGGAGCGGGAGGGTAAGGGGGACTACTCCTACAATGAGCAGTTCTTC. It specifies CATSGLSREREGKGDYSYNEQFF.

The V and J genes are TRBV4-1 and TRBJ1-2; a possible D gene is TRBD1 (5 bases). V lost 0 bases and J 5 bases, leaving 13 bases between the germline ends. The CDR3 totals 15 residues. Germline V gene lookup returns CDR1 MGHRA and CDR2 YSYEKL. CDR3 residues: CASSQDLPWGYGYTF. The DNA for the CDR3 is TGCGCCAGCAGCCAAGATTTGCCCTGGGGGTATGGCTACACCTTC.

J is TRBJ2-7 and V is TRBV6-2 or TRBV6-3; D is unresolved. Germline V gene lookup returns CDR1 MNHEY and CDR2 SVGEGT. The V end was cut by 0 bases, the J end by 0 bases, with 12 bases between. CDR3 length: 16 amino acids. The DNA for the CDR3 is TGTGCCAGCAGTTACTCCCCCTTGGAAAACTCCTACGAGCAGTACTTC. Translating it yields CASSYSPLENSYEQYF.

This clonotype was counted at least ten times. The chain combines TRBV10-3 with TRBJ2-1; TRBD1 agrees at 8 bases. V was pared by 2 bases and J by 9 bases, with 9 bases of the junction left unmatched. The CDR3 totals 15 residues. In germline, CDR1 is ENHRY, CDR2 SYGVKD. The CDR3 DNA is TGTGCCATCAGTGAGCCCGGACAGGGACTGGGTGAGCAGTTCTTC. Translated, it gives CAISEPGQGLGEQFF.

This clonotype has a handful of counts. The rearrangement uses TRBV4-1 and TRBJ2-2, with 9 bases lining up with TRBD2. Looked up from germline, CDR1 is MGHRA and CDR2 is YSYEKL. The CDR3 has 16 residues. Unmatched junction bases numbered 5, after V lost 2 bases and J lost 4 bases. The CDR3 loop reads CASSQWTSDSTGELFF. CDR3 in DNA: TGCGCCAGCAGCCAATGGACTAGCGACTCCACCGGGGAGCTGTTTTTT.

This clonotype showed up just a few times. The chain employs TRBV7-9 and TRBJ2-1; tentative D call: TRBD2 (6 bases). V dropped 5 bases and J dropped 2 bases, with 13 bases sitting between them. Per germline, CDR1 SEHNR and CDR2 FQNEAQ (reference sequence). There are 15 residues in the CDR3. CDR3 in DNA: TGTGCCAGCAGCAAGGACGGGAGCACCTACAATGAGCAGTTCTTC. The encoded protein is CASSKDGSTYNEQFF.

As to this clonotype: This may come from a read error, since a much larger clone is one base off. J is TRBJ2-1 and V is TRBV12-3 or TRBV12-4, with TRBD2 identical over 11 bases. The CDR3 spans 18 residues. The CDR3 nucleotides are TGTGCCTGCAGTTCGCCGATTAGCGGGAGGGTCCCCTACAATGAGCAGTTCTTC. Translated: CACSSPISGRVPYNEQFF.